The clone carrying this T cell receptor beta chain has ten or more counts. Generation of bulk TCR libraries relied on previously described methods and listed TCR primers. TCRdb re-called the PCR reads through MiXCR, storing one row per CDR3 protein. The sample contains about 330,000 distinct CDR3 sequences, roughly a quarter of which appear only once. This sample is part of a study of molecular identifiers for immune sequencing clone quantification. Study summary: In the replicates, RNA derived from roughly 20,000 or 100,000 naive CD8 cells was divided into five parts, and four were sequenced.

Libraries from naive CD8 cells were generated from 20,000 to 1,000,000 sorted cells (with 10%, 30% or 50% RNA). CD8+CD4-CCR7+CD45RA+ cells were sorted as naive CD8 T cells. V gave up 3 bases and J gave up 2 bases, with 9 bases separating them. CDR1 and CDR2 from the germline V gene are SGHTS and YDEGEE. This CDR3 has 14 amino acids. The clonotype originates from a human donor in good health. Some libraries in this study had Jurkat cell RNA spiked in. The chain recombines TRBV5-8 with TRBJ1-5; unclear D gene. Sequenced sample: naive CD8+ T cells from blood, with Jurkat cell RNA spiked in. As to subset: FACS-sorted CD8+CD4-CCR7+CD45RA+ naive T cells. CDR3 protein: CASSWGRGNQPQHF. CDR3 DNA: TGTGCCAGCAGCTGGGGTAGGGGCAATCAGCCCCAGCATTTT. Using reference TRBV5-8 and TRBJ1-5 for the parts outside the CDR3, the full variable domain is EAGVTQSPTHLIKTRGQQATLRCSPISGHTSVYWYQQALGLGLQFLLWYDEGEERNRGNFPPRFSGRQFPNYSSELNVNALELEDSALYLCASSWGRGNQPQHFGDGTRLSIL.